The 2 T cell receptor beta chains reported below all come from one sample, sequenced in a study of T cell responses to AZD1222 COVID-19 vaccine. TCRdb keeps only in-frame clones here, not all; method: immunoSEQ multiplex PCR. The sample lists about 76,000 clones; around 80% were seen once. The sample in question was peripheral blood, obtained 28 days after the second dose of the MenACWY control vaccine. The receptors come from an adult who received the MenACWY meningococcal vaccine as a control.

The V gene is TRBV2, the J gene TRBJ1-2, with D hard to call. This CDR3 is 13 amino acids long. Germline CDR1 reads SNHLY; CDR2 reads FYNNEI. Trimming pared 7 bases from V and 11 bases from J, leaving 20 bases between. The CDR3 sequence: CASTPGEGLGYTF. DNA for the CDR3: TGTGCCAGCACCCCCGGAGAAGGGTTGGGTTACACCTTC.

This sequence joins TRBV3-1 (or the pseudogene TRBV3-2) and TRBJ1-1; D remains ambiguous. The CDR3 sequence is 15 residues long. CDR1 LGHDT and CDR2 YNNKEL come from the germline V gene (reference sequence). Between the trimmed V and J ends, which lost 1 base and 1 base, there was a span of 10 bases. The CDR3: CASSQVGGRNTEAFF. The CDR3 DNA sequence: TGTGCCAGCAGCCAAGTTGGTGGAAGGAACACTGAAGCTTTCTTT.